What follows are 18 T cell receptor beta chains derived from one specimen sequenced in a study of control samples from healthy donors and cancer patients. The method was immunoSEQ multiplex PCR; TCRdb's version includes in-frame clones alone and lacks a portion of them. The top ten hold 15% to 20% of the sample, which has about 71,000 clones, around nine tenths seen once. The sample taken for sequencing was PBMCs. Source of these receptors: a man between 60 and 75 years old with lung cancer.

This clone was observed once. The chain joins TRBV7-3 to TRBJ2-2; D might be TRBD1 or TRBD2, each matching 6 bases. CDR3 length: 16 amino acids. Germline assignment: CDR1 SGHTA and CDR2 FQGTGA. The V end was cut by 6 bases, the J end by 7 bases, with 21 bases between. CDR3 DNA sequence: TGTGCCAGCAGAGCAACCGGGGGCGCCGACGGCGGGGAGCTGTTTTTT. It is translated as CASRATGGADGGELFF.

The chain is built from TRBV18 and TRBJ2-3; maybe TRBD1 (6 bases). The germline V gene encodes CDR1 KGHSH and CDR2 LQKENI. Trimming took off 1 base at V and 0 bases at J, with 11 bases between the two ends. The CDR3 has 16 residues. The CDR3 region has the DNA TGTGCCAGCTCACCACTGTGGACAGCCAGCACAGATACGCAGTATTTT. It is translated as CASSPLWTASTDTQYF.

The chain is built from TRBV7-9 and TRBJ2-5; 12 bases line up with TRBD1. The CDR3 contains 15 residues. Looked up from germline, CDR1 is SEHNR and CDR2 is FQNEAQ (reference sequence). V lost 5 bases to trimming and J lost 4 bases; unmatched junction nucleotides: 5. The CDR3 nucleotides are TGTGCCAGCAGCCGGGACAGGGGGCTAGGAGAGACCCAGTACTTC. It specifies CASSRDRGLGETQYF.

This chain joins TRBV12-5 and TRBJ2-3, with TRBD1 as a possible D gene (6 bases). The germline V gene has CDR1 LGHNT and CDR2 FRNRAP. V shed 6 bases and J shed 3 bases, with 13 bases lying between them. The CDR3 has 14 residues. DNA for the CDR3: TGTGCTAGTGGCCAAGGGGGTGGGACAGATACGCAGTATTTT. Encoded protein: CASGQGGGTDTQYF.

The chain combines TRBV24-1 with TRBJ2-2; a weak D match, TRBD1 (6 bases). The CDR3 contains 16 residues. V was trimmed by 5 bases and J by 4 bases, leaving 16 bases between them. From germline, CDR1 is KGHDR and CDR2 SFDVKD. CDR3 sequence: CATSGSTGSGTGELFF. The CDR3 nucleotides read TGTGCCACCAGTGGTTCAACAGGGTCGGGCACCGGGGAGCTGTTTTTT.

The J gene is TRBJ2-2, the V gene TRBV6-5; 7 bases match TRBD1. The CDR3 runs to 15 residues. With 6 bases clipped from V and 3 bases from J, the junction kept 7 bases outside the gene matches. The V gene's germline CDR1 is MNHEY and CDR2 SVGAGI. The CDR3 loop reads CASRRQGLDTGELFF. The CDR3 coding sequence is TGTGCCAGCAGGAGACAGGGTTTAGACACCGGGGAGCTGTTTTTT.

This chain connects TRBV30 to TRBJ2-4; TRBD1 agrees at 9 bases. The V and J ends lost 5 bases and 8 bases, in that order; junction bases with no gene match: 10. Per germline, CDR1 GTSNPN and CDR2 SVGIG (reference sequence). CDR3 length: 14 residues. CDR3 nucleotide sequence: TGTGCCTGGGACCGGGACAGGGCAGGGGACATTCAGTACTTC. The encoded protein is CAWDRDRAGDIQYF.

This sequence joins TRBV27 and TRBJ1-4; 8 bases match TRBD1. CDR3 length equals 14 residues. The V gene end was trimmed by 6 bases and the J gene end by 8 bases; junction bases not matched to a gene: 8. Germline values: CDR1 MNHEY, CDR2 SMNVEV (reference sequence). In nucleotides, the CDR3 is TGTGCCAGCAGCTTGGACAGGGTGGGGGAAAAACTGTTTTTT. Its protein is CASSLDRVGEKLFF.

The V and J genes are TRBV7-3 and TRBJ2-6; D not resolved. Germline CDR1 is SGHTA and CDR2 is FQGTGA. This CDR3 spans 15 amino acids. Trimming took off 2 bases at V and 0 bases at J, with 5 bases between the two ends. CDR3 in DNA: TGTGCCAGCAGCTTACATCTCTCTGGGGCCAACGTCCTGACTTTC. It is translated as CASSLHLSGANVLTF.

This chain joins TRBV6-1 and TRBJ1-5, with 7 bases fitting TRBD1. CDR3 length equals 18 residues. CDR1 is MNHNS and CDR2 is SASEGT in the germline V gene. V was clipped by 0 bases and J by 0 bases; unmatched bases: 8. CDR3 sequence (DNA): TGTGCCAGCAGTGAAGCGAATTTGGGGACAGATAGCAATCAGCCCCAGCATTTT. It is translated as CASSEANLGTDSNQPQHF.

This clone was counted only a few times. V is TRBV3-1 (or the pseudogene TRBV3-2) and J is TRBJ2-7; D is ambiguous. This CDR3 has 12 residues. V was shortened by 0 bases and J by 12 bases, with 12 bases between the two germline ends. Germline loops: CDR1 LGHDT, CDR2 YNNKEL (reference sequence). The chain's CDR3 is CASSQDSRQMYV. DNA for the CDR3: TGTGCCAGCAGCCAAGATTCGAGACAAATGTACGTC.

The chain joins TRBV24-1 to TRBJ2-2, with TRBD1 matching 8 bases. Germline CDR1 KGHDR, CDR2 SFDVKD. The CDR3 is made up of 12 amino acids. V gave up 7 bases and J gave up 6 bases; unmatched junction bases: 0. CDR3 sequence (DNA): TGTGCCACCAGCAGGGGGCCCGGGGAGCTGTTTTTT. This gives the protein CATSRGPGELFF.

The CDR3 region has the DNA TGTGCCAGCAGCTTAGGCGCGTCCTTGGCAACTAATGAAAAACTGTTTTTT. Translation gives CASSLGASLATNEKLFF. The chain combines TRBV7-2 with TRBJ1-4; no clear D gene. Trimming took off 1 base at V and 0 bases at J, with 12 bases between the two ends. The CDR3 extends over 17 amino acids. CDR1 is SGHTA, CDR2 FQGNSA, per germline.

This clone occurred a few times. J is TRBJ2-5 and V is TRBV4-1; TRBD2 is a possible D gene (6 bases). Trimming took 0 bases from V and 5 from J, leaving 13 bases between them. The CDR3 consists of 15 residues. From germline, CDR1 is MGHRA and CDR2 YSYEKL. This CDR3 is CASSQDAGPRETQYF. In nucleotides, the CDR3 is TGCGCCAGCAGCCAAGATGCGGGGCCTAGGGAGACCCAGTACTTC.

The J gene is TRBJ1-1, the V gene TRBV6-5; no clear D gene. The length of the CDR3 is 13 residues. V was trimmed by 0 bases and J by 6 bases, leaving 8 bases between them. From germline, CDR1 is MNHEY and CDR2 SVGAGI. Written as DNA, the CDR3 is TGTGCCAGCAGTTACTCGACCGTCTCTGAAGCTTTCTTT. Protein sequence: CASSYSTVSEAFF.

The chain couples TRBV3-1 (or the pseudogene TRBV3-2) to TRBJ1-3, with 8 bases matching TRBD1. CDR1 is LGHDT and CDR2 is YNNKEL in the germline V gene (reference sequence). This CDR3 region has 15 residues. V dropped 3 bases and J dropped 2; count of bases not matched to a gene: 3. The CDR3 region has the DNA TGTGCCAGCAGCCAGGACAGGGCGACTGGAAACACCATATATTTT. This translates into CASSQDRATGNTIYF.

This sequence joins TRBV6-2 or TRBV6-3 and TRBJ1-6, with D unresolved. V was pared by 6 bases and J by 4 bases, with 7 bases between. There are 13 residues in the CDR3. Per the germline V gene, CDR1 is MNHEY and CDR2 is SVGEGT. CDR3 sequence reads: CASSQIYNSPLHF. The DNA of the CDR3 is TGTGCCAGCAGCCAAATTTATAATTCACCCCTCCACTTT.

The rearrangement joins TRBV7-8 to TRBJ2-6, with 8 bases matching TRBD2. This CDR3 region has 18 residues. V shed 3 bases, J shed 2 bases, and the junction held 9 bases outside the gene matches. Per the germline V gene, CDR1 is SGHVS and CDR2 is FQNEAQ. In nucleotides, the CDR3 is TGTGCCAGCAGCTTGCGGGCTAGCGGGTCCCCTGGGGCCAACGTCCTGACTTTC. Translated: CASSLRASGSPGANVLTF.